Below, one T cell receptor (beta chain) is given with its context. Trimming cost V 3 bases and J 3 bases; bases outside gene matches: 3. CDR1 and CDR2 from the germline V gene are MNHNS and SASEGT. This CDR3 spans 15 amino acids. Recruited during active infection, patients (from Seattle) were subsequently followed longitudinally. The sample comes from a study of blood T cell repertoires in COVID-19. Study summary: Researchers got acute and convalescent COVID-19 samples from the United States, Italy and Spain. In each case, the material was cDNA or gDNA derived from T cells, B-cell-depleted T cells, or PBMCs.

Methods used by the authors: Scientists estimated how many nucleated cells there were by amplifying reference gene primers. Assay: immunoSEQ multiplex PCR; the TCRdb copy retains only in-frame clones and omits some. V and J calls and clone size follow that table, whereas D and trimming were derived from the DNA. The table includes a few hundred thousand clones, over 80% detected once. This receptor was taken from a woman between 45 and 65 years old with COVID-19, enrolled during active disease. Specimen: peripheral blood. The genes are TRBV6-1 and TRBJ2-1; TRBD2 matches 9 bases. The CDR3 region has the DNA TGTGCCAGCAGTGATCTAGCGGGACTCTACAATGAGCAGTTCTTC. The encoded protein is CASSDLAGLYNEQFF.